This T cell receptor beta chain was captured in a study of beta chain features in type 1 diabetes. Study results and limitations: In every one of the four CD4+ subsets, TCRB CDR3s were moderately but significantly shorter in Type 1 diabetes patients.

CDR3 length: 14 amino acids. In germline, CDR1 is GTSNPN, CDR2 SVGIG (reference sequence). Trimming pared 2 bases from V and 0 bases from J, leaving 8 bases between. On this clone itself: The antigen is undetermined.

Every bit of the isolated RNA underwent reverse transcription, so sequencing read expressed TCRB transcripts. Sequencing was performed with immunoSEQ multiplex PCR; in TCRdb, only in-frame clones are kept and a portion is missing. The sample records more than 550,000 clones, about 14% being singletons. The sample was naive CD4+ T cells from blood. The V and J genes are TRBV30 and TRBJ2-1; D is unresolved. The clonotype was recovered from a man aged 18 to 30 with type 1 diabetes. The CDR3 reads CAWSKLDSYNEQFF. In DNA, the CDR3 is TGTGCCTGGAGTAAACTGGACTCCTACAATGAGCAGTTCTTC.